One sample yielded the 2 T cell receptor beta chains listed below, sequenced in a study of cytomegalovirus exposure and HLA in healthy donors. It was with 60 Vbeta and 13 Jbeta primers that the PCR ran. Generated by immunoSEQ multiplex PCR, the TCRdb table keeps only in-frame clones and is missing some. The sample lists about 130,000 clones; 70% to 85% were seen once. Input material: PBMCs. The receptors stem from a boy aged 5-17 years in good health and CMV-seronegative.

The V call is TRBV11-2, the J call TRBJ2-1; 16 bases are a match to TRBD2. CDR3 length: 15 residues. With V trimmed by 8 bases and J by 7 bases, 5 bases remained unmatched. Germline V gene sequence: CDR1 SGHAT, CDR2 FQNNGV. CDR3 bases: TGTGCCAGCGGGACTAGCGGGAGGGGCAAGAATGAGCAGTTCTTC. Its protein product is CASGTSGRGKNEQFF.

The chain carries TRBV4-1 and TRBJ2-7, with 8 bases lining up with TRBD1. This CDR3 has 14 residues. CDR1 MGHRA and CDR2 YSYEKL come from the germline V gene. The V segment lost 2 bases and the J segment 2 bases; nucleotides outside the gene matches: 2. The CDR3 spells CASSQQGAAYEQYF. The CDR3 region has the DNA TGCGCCAGCAGCCAACAGGGGGCCGCCTACGAGCAGTACTTC.